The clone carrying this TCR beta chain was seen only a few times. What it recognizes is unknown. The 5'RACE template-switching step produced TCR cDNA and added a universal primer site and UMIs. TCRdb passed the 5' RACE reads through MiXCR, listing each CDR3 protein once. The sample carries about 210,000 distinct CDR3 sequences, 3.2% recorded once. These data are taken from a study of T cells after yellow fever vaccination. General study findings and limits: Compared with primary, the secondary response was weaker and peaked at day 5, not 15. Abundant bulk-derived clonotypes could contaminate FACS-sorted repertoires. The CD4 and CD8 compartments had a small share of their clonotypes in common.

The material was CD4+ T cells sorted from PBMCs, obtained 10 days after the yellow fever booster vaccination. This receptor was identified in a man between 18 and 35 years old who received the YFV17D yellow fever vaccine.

In DNA, the CDR3 is TGCGCCAGCAGCTTAACAGGGGTGGGCTACGAGCAGTACTTC. Its translation: CASSLTGVGYEQYF. The V gene is TRBV5-1, the J gene TRBJ2-7; 7 bases map to TRBD1. CDR1 and CDR2 (germline): SGHRS, YFSETQ. The CDR3 is 14 amino acids. V was pared by 2 bases and J by 3 bases, with 5 bases of the junction left unmatched. Filled out from reference TRBV5-1 and TRBJ2-7, the complete variable domain reads KAGVTQTPRYLIKTRGQQVTLSCSPISGHRSVSWYQQTPGQGLQFLFEYFSETQRNKGNFPGRFSGRQFSNSRSEMNVSTLELGDSALYLCASSLTGVGYEQYFGPGTRLTVT.